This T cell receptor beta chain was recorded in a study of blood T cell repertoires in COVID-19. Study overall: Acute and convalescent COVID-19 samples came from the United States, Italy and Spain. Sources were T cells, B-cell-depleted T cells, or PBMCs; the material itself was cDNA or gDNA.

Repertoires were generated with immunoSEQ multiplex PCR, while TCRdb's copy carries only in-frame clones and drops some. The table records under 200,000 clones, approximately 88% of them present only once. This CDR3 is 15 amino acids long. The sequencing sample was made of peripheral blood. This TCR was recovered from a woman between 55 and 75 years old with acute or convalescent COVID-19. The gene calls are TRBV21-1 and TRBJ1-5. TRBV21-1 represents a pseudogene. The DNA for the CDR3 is TGTGCCAGCAGATTGGGGGGGGCGCGGAATCAGCCCCAGCATTTT. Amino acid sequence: CASRLGGARNQPQHF.